The T cell receptor beta chain under discussion was sequenced for a study of T-cell memory formation after mild COVID-19. General observations from the study: Contracting CD4+ clones were located mainly in CM and EM, and CD8+ clones in EMRA. Clones from the second wave (peaking day 37) had unconfirmed SARS-CoV-2 specificity.

CDR3 length: 17 residues. Trimming took 0 bases from V and 10 from J, leaving 22 bases between them. Germline V gene lookup returns CDR1 LNHDA and CDR2 SQIVND (reference sequence). Libraries for TCRalpha and TCRbeta carried sample barcodes and unique molecular identifiers via 5'RACE. TCRdb called the 5' RACE reads again in MiXCR, with one record for every CDR3 protein. The sample shows around 130,000 distinct CDR3 sequences, about 14% of them seen only once. This clonotype was counted a few times. What it recognizes is unknown. The V and J genes are TRBV19 and TRBJ2-1; D may match TRBD1 or TRBD2 (5 bases each). The sequenced material came from PBMCs or a T cell subset sorted from them (not recorded which). The receptor comes from an adult woman who had mild COVID-19 (a few samples of this study predate the infection). Cell type and time point are not known. CDR3 protein: CASSIDYTGLLTYEQFF. The CDR3 bases are TGTGCCAGTAGTATAGATTATACAGGACTCCTAACGTACGAGCAGTTCTTC.